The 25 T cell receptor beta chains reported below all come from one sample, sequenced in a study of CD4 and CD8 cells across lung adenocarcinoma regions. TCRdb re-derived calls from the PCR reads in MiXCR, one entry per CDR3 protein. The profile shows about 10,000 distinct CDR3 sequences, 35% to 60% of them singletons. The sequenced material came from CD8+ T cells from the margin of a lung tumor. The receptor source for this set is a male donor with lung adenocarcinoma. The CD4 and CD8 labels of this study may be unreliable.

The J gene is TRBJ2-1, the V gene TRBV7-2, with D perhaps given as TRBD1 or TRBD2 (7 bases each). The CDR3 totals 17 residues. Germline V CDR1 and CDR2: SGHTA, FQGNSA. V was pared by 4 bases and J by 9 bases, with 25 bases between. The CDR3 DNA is TGTGCCAGCAGCTCCAGGGGGGGACAAAGGGTTTCTGGTGAGCAGTTCTTC. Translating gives CASSSRGGQRVSGEQFF.

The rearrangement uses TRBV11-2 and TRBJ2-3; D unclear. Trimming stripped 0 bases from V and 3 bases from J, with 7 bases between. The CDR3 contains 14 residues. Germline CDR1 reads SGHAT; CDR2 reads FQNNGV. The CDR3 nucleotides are TGTGCCAGCAGCTTAGAGTGGGGAACAGATACGCAGTATTTT. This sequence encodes CASSLEWGTDTQYF.

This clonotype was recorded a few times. CDR3: CASSPSTGNYGYTF. Here the CDR3 DNA reads TGTGCCAGCAGTCCATCGACAGGGAACTATGGCTACACCTTC. V and J are TRBV11-2 and TRBJ1-2, with 7 bases matching TRBD1. V lost 6 bases and J lost 2; bases outside the gene matches: 6. The CDR3 sequence is 14 residues long. The germline gives CDR1 SGHAT, CDR2 FQNNGV.

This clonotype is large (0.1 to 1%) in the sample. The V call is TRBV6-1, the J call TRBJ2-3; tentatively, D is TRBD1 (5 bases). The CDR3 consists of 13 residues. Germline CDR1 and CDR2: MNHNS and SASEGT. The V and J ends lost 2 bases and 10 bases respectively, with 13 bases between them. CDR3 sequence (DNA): TGTGCCAGCAGTGAAATGGGGCAGGTGGCGCAGTATTTT. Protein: CASSEMGQVAQYF.

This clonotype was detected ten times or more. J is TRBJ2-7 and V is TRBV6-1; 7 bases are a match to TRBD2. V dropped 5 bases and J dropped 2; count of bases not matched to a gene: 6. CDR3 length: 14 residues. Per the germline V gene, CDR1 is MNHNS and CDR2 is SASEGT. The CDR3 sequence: CASSPGTNPYEQYF. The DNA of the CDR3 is TGTGCCAGCAGTCCCGGGACTAACCCCTACGAGCAGTACTTC.

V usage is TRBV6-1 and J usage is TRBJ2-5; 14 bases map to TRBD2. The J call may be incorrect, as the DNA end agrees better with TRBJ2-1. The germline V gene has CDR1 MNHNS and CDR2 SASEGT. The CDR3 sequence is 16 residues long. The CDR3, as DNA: TGTGCCAGCAAAACCCCGGGACTAGCGGGAGCGATTGAGCAGTTCTTC. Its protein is CASKTPGLAGAIEQFF.

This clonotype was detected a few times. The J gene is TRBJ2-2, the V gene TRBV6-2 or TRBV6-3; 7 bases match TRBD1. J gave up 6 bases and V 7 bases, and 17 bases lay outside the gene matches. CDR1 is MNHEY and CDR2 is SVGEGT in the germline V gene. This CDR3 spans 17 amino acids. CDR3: CASTKMGVRGSAGELFF. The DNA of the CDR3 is TGTGCCAGCACCAAAATGGGCGTCAGGGGGTCGGCCGGGGAGCTGTTTTTT.

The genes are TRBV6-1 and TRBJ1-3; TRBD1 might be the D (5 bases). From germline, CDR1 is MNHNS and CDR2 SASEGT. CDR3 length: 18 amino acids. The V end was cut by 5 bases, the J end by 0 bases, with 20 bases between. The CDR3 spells CASSMFWDPALSGNTIYF. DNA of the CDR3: TGTGCCAGCAGTATGTTTTGGGACCCGGCCCTCTCTGGAAACACCATATATTTT.

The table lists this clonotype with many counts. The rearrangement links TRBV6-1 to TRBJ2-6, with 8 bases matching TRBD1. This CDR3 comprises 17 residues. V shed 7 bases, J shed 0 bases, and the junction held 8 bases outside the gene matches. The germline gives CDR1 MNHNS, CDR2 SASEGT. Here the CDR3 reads CASTHRGSGSGANVLTF. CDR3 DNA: TGTGCCAGCACTCACAGGGGGTCTGGCTCTGGGGCCAACGTCCTGACTTTC.

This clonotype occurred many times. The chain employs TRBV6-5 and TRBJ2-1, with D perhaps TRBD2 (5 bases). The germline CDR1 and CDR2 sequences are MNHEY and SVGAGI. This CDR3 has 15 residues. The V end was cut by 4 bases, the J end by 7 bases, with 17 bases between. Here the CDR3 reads CASSSSPATPNEQFF. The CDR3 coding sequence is TGTGCCAGCAGTTCTAGCCCCGCGACTCCAAATGAGCAGTTCTTC.

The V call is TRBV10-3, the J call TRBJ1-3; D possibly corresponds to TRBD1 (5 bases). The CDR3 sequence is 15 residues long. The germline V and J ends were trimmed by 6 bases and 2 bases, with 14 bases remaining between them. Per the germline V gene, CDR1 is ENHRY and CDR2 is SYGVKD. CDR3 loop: CAISLRTGPGNTIYF. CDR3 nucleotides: TGTGCCATCAGCCTAAGGACGGGACCTGGAAACACCATATATTTT.

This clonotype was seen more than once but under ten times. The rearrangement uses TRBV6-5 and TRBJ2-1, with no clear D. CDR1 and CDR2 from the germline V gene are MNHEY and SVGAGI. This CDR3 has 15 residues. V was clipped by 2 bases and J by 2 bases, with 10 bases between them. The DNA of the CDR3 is TGTGCCAGCAGTTACGAGCTGCGAGCCTACAATGAGCAGTTCTTC. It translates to CASSYELRAYNEQFF.

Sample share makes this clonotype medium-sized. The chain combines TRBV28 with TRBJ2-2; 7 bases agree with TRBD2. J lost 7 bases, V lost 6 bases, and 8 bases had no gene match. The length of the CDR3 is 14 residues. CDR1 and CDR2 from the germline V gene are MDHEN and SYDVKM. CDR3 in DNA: TGTGCCAGCAGCCAAACTAGCGCAAGCGGGGAGCTGTTTTTT. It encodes CASSQTSASGELFF.

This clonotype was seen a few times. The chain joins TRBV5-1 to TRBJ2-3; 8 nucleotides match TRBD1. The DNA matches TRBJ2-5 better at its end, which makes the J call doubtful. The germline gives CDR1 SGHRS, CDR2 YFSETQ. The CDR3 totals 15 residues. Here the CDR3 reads CASKSGPGGRETQYF. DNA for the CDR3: TGCGCCAGCAAAAGTGGGCCAGGGGGCAGGGAGACCCAGTACTTC.

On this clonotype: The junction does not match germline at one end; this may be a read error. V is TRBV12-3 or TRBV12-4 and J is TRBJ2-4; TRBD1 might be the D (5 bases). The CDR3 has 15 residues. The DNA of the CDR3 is TGTGGCCGCGGCTTGGGGCTGTGGGCCAAAAACATTCAGTATTTC. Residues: CGRGLGLWAKNIQYF.

The CDR3 protein is CAVNRGIDNEQFF. The DNA of the CDR3 is TGTGCCGTAAACAGGGGGATTGACAATGAGCAGTTCTTC. J is TRBJ2-1 and V is TRBV10-3; 8 nucleotides line up with TRBD1. Germline CDR1 reads ENHRY; CDR2 reads SYGVKD. CDR3 size: 13 residues. V lost 11 bases, J lost 5 bases, and 8 bases stayed unmatched.

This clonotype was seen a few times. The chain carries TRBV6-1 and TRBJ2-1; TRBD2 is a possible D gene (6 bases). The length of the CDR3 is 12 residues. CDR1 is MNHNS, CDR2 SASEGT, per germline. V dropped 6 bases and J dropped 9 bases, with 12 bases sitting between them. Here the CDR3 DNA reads TGTGCCAGCAGACCCGGGACTGGTGAGCAGTTCTTC. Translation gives CASRPGTGEQFF.

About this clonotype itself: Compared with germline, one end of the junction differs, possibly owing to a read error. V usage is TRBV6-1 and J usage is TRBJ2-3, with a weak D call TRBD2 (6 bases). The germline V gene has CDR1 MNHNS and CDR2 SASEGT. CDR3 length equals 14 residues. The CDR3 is CASRAGRGTDTQYF. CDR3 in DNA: TGTGCCAGCCGCGCGGGGCGTGGCACAGATACCCAGTATTTT.

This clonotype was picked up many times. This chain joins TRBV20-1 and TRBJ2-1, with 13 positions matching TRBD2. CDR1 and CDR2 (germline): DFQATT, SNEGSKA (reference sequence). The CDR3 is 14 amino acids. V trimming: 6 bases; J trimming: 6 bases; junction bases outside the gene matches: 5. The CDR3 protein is CSALTSGGANEQFF. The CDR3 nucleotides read TGCAGTGCCCTAACTAGCGGGGGGGCCAATGAGCAGTTCTTC.

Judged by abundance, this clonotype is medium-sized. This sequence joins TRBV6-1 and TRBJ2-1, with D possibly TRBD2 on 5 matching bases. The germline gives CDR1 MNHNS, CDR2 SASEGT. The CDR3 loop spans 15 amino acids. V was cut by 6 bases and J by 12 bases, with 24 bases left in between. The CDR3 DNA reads TGTGCCAGCAGCCTTGAAGGCGTCCTTCGGGGTCCGCAGTTCTTC. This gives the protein CASSLEGVLRGPQFF.

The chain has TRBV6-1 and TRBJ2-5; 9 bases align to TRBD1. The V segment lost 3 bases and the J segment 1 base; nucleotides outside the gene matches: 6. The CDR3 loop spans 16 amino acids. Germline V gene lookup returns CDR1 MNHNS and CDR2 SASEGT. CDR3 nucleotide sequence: TGTGCCAGCAGTGAGGGACAGGGTTCGGGCCAAGAGACCCAGTACTTC. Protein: CASSEGQGSGQETQYF.

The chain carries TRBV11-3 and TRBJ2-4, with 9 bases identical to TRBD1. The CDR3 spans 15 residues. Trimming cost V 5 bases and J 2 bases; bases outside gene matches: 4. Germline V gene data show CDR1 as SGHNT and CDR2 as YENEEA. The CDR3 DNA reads TGTGCCAGCAGCACGGACAGGGGACCCAAAAACATTCAGTACTTC. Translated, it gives CASSTDRGPKNIQYF.

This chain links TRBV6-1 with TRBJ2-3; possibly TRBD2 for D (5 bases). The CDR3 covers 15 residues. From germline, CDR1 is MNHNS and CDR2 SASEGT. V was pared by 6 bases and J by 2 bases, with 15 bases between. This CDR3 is CASSPEDWSTDTQYF. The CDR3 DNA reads TGTGCCAGCAGCCCCGAGGACTGGTCCACAGATACGCAGTATTTT.

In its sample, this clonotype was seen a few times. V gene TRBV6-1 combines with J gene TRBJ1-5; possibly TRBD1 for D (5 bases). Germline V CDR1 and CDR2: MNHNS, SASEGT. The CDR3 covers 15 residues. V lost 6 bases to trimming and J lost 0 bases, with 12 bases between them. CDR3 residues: CASRGPGVSNQPQHF. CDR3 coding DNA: TGTGCCAGCAGGGGCCCGGGGGTTAGCAATCAGCCCCAGCATTTT.

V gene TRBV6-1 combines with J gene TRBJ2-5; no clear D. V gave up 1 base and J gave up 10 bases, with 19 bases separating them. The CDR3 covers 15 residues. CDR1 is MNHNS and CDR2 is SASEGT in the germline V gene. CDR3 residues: CASSEEVGAKDIQYF. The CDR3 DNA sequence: TGTGCCAGCAGTGAAGAGGTGGGTGCCAAAGACATCCAGTACTTC.